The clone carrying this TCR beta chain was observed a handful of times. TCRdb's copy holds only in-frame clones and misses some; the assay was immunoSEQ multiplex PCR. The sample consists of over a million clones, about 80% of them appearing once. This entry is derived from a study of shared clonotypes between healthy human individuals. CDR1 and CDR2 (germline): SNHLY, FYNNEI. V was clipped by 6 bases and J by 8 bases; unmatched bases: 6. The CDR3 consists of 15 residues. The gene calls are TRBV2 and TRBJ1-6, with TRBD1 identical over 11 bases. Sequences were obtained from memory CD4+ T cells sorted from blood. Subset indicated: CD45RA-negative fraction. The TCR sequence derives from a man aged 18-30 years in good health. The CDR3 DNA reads TGTGCCAGCAGCGGACAGGGGGCGCAGGATTCACCCCTCCACTTT. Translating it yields CASSGQGAQDSPLHF.